These 2 T cell receptor beta chains were sequenced from one sample in a study of identifying expanded T cells in peripheral blood. Using immunoSEQ multiplex PCR, the repertoire was profiled, and TCRdb retains in-frame clones only, with some absent. This table has about 110,000 clones, around 89% appearing once. Sequencing used blood. These receptors were taken from a person between 18 and 70 years old in good health.

This clone was seen only a few times. The V call is TRBV29-1, the J call TRBJ1-1, with TRBD1 matching over 7 bases. Trimming removed 7 bases from V and 0 bases from J; junction bases left unmatched: 14. This CDR3 region has 16 residues. Germline CDR1 reads SQVTM; CDR2 reads ANQGSEA. CDR3 nucleotide sequence: TGCAGCGCTTCTAGGGCAGGGGGAACGTTGAACACTGAAGCTTTCTTT. It encodes CSASRAGGTLNTEAFF.

The chain couples TRBV7-2 to TRBJ2-2; 7 nucleotides align to TRBD1. In germline, CDR1 is SGHTA, CDR2 FQGNSA. The ends lost 3 bases at V and 3 bases at J; junction bases unmatched: 4. This CDR3 has 15 residues. CDR3: CASSFGDRYTGELFF. CDR3 in DNA: TGTGCCAGCAGCTTCGGGGACAGATACACCGGGGAGCTGTTTTTT.